This T cell receptor (beta chain) came from a study of blood T cell repertoires in COVID-19. Study as a whole: Acute-phase and convalescent COVID-19 samples originated in the United States, Italy and Spain.

Germline V lookup: CDR1 SEHNR, CDR2 FQNEAQ (reference sequence). With 5 bases clipped from V and 7 bases from J, the junction kept 8 bases outside the gene matches. This CDR3 is built from 15 residues. This clone was detected only a few times. This table comes from immunoSEQ multiplex PCR, and its TCRdb copy is limited to in-frame clones, with some not included. This sample yields a few hundred thousand clones, of which around 92% are seen a single time; about 6% belongs to the top ten. The sequenced sample consisted of peripheral blood. This clonotype was obtained from a man aged 18 to 35 who had recovered from COVID-19. The chain recombines TRBV7-9 with TRBJ1-6; TRBD1 matches at 7 bases. The CDR3 here is CASSGRDSLNSPLHF. CDR3 bases: TGTGCCAGCAGCGGCCGGGACAGCCTGAATTCACCCCTCCACTTT.